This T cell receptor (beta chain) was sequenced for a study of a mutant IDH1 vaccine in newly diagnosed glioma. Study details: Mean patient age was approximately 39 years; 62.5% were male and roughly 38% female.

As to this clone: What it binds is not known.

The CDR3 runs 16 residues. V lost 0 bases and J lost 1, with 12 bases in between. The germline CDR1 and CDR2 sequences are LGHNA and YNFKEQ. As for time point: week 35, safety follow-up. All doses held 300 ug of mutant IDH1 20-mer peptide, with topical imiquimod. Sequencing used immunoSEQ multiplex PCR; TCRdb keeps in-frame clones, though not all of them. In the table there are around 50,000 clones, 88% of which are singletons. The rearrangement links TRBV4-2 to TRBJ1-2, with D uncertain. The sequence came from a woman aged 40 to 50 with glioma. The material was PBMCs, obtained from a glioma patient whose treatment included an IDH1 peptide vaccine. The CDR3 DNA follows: TGTGCCAGCAGCCAAGATTCCCATGGGCTTAACTATGGCTACACCTTC. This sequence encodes CASSQDSHGLNYGYTF.